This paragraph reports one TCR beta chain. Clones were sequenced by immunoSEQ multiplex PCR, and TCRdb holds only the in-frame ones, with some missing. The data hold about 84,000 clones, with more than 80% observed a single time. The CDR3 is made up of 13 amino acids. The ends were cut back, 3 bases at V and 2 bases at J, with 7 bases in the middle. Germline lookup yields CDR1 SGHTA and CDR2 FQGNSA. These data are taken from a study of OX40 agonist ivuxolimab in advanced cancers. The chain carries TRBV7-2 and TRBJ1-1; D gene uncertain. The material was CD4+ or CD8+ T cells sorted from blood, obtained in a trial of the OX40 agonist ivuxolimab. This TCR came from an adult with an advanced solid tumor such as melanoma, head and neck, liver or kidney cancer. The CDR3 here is CASSFVRNTEAFF. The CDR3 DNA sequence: TGTGCCAGCAGCTTCGTCCGAAACACTGAAGCTTTCTTT.